Listed below are T cell receptor beta chains from one sample, sequenced in a study of PD-1 blockade in classical Hodgkin lymphoma. TCRdb keeps only in-frame clones here, not all; method: immunoSEQ multiplex PCR. The sample holds about 21,000 clones, approximately 94% seen once. The sequenced sample consisted of peripheral blood mononuclear cells (PBMCs). These receptors were collected from a human donor with classical Hodgkin lymphoma. The CDR3 runs from the conserved cysteine through the conserved F or W. A D gene is named only where the DNA matches it firmly. Clone size is given for some rows only: seen once, a few or many times, or a class if the clone is expanded.

TRBV29-1	TRBJ2-7	NA	NA	CSVEPRGGTYEQYF	TGCAGCGTTGAACCTAGGGGCGGGACCTACGAGCAGTACTTC
TRBV25-1	TRBJ2-3	NA	NA	CASSEGRISTDTQYF	TGTGCCAGCAGTGAAGGGCGGATTAGCACAGATACGCAGTATTTT
TRBV7-2	TRBJ2-5	NA	NA	CASSRKPMGGTLQETQYF	TGTGCCAGCAGCCGAAAACCCATGGGAGGGACACTACAAGAGACCCAGTACTTC
TRBV10-3	TRBJ1-1	NA	NA	CAISNPLSNRANTEAFF	TGTGCCATCAGTAACCCCTTGTCGAACAGAGCGAACACTGAAGCTTTCTTT
TRBV7-3	TRBJ2-5	NA	NA	CASAEAGGETQYF	TGTGCCAGCGCGGAGGCTGGTGGAGAGACCCAGTACTTC
TRBV21-1	TRBJ2-7	NA	once	CASRTNVATRVDEQYF	TGTGCCAGCAGAACCAATGTAGCTACACGTGTAGACGAGCAGTACTTC
TRBV7-6	TRBJ1-5	NA	NA	CASSLAGESDQPQHF	TGTGCCAGCAGTTTGGCCGGGGAGTCAGATCAGCCCCAGCATTTT
TRBV27	TRBJ2-7	NA	NA	CASSLNTGALQYF	TGTGCCAGCAGTTTAAACACAGGAGCCCTGCAGTACTTC
TRBV18	TRBJ2-2	NA	NA	CASSPLQGSTTGELFF	TGTGCCAGCTCACCCCTGCAGGGATCGACCACCGGGGAGCTGTTTTTT
TRBV5-4	TRBJ2-3	NA	NA	CASSLDLSITDTQYF	TGTGCCAGCAGCTTAGACCTGTCCATCACAGATACGCAGTATTTT
TRBV5-1	TRBJ2-7	TRBD1	once	CASSMWTGDGAYEQYF	TGCGCCAGCAGCATGTGGACAGGGGACGGGGCCTACGAGCAGTACTTC
TRBV29-1	TRBJ2-7	NA	NA	CSPLATANYYEQYF	TGCAGCCCATTGGCGACTGCGAACTACTACGAGCAGTACTTC
TRBV4-1	TRBJ1-1	NA	NA	CASSQDRRGTEAFF	TGCGCCAGCAGCCAAGATCGAAGGGGGACTGAAGCTTTCTTT
TRBV5-1	TRBJ1-1	NA	NA	CASSQGLGTEAFF	TGCGCCAGCAGCCAAGGATTGGGCACTGAAGCTTTCTTT
TRBV6-4	TRBJ2-5	TRBD2	NA	CASSAAAGGSETQYF	TGTGCCAGCAGTGCCGCCGCGGGGGGCTCGGAGACCCAGTACTTC
TRBV7-9	TRBJ1-1	NA	NA	CASSLASDSTEAFF	TGTGCCAGCAGCTTAGCGAGTGACTCAACTGAAGCTTTCTTT
TRBV5-1	TRBJ2-5	NA	NA	CASSLGTRGGVETQYF	TGCGCCAGCAGCTTGGGGACAAGGGGGGGCGTGGAGACCCAGTACTTC
TRBV6-5	TRBJ2-3	TRBD2	NA	CASSSLAGGPDTQYF	TGTGCCAGCAGTTCTCTAGCGGGGGGACCGGATACGCAGTATTTT
TRBV10-3	TRBJ2-3	NA	NA	CAISPFGGQTTDTQYF	TGTGCCATCAGTCCATTCGGGGGGCAAACCACAGATACGCAGTATTTT
TRBV12-5	TRBJ1-5	NA	NA	CASGLGEGNQPQHF	TGTGCTAGTGGTTTGGGGGAGGGCAATCAGCCCCAGCATTTT
TRBV6-5	TRBJ1-1	NA	NA	CASSYILGNTEAFF	TGTGCCAGCAGTTACATTTTGGGGAACACTGAAGCTTTCTTT